Listed here are 7 T cell receptor beta chains from one sample, sequenced in a study of blood T cells in healthy people across ages (dated by TCRdb to the mid-2010s). The library was made by 5' RACE. Sequencing took place on an Illumina HiSeq 2500. A second PCR of roughly 7 to 11 cycles was run with a J-beta primer mix and a sample-barcoded 5' primer. The public reads were reanalyzed by TCRdb: fastp trimming at Q25, MiXCR alignment, in-frame beta chains only. Entries that share a CDR3 protein sequence are merged under the most common genes and DNA. This sample holds fewer than 900,000 distinct CDR3 sequences; around 45% were observed only once. Of the sample, roughly 30% falls within the top ten clones. The specimen was blood. The receptor set was obtained from a woman between 55 and 75 years old in good health.

This clonotype was picked up one time. J is TRBJ1-4 and V is TRBV20-1; 8 bases are shared with TRBD1. Germline CDR1 DFQATT, CDR2 SNEGSKA (reference sequence). This CDR3 spans 13 amino acids. V shed 8 bases and J 7 bases; nucleotides not matched to a gene: 9. CDR3 protein: CSTAGTGREKLFF. DNA of the CDR3: TGCAGTACAGCCGGGACAGGACGTGAAAAACTGTTTTTT.

This clonotype was counted once. J is TRBJ1-1 and V is TRBV11-2; maybe TRBD1 (5 bases). The CDR3 runs 16 residues. The V end lost 0 bases, the J end lost 5 bases, and 16 bases lay between the germline ends. Germline V gene lookup returns CDR1 SGHAT and CDR2 FQNNGV. The CDR3, as DNA: TGTGCCAGCAGCTTAGATCGTGGGGCCCTGAGGACTGAAGCTTTCTTT. As protein: CASSLDRGALRTEAFF. Drawing the rest from reference TRBV11-2 and TRBJ1-1, the complete variable domain is EAGVAQSPRYKIIEKRQSVAFWCNPISGHATLYWYQQILGQGPKLLIQFQNNGVVDDSQLPKDRFSAERLKGVDSTLKIQPAKLEDSAVYLCASSLDRGALRTEAFFGQGTRLTVV.

The V gene is TRBV29-1, the J gene TRBJ2-1; D ambiguous. Germline V gives CDR1 SQVTM, CDR2 ANQGSEA. CDR3 length: 14 amino acids. V was clipped by 7 bases and J by 3 bases, with 16 bases between them. CDR3 amino acids: CSAPLGFDYNEQFF. The CDR3 bases are TGCAGCGCCCCTTTAGGGTTTGACTACAATGAGCAGTTCTTC.

This clonotype has ten or more counts. This chain links TRBV12-3 or TRBV12-4 with TRBJ2-7; 9 nucleotides agree with TRBD2. V lost 7 bases to trimming and J lost 2 bases; unmatched junction nucleotides: 9. The CDR3 is made up of 15 amino acids. The CDR3 DNA follows: TGTGCCAGCACCCCCCAAGCGGGAGGACCCTACGAGCAGTACTTC. It yields the protein CASTPQAGGPYEQYF.

There are a few counts of this clonotype. This chain uses TRBV29-1 with TRBJ1-2; unclear D gene. Germline-derived CDR1 and CDR2 are SQVTM and ANQGSEA. This CDR3 has 15 amino acids. V was clipped by 0 bases and J by 7 bases, with 18 bases between them. The DNA for the CDR3 is TGCAGCGTTGAAGAGGTCGTCCGGCTCGGGCGTGGCTACACCTTC. It is translated as CSVEEVVRLGRGYTF. The full variable domain, in which reference TRBV29-1 and TRBJ1-2 provide the parts outside the CDR3, is SAVISQKPSRDICQRGTSLTIQCQVDSQVTMMFWYRQQPGQSLTLIATANQGSEATYESGFVIDKFPISRPNLTFSTLTVSNMSPEDSSIYLCSVEEVVRLGRGYTFGSGTRLTVV.

The chain has TRBV4-2 and TRBJ2-1; 12 positions match TRBD2. CDR1 is LGHNA, CDR2 YNFKEQ, per germline. Germline trimming cut 4 bases from V and 3 bases from J; bases unmatched to any gene: 4. The CDR3 has 16 amino acids. The CDR3 DNA sequence: TGTGCCAGCAGCCGTGCGACTAGCGGGAGCTACAATGAGCAGTTCTTC. Translating gives CASSRATSGSYNEQFF.

V and J are TRBV20-1 and TRBJ1-2; the D gene is possibly TRBD1 (5 bases). CDR3 length equals 14 residues. Germline V gene sequence: CDR1 DFQATT, CDR2 SNEGSKA (reference sequence). The ends were cut back, 0 bases at V and 4 bases at J, with 12 bases in the middle. The CDR3 sequence is CSARDRQGAYGYTF. The CDR3 DNA reads TGCAGTGCTAGAGATCGGCAGGGAGCCTATGGCTACACCTTC.